Reported below is one T cell receptor beta chain. Its antigen is as yet unknown. This entry is derived from a study of T cells in Graves' hyperthyroidism and ophthalmopathy. Whole-study results and caveats: The model's output predicted ophthalmopathy at a median of 6.5 months prior to onset. By a 13 V-J model, ophthalmopathy was set apart from stable hyperthyroidism. Most expanded thyroid clonotypes above 0.001 also appeared in blood.

Researchers barred patients who had uncontrolled infection, other autoimmune disease, pregnancy or lactation. Germline V CDR1 and CDR2: SGHVS, FQNEAQ. V dropped 0 bases and J dropped 5 bases, with 5 bases sitting between them. This CDR3 has 13 amino acids. RNA transcripts gave rise to amplified TCR beta CDR3 regions. First-round RT-PCR of the TCR CDR3 relied on the HTBI primer set. TCRdb itself ran the multiplex PCR reads through MiXCR, one entry per CDR3 protein. The data contain 500,000 to 800,000 distinct CDR3 sequences, about 45% of them singletons. The rearrangement uses TRBV7-8 and TRBJ1-5; D is ambiguous. The sequenced material came from peripheral blood or thyroid tissue (not recorded which). The TCR originated in an adult man with Graves' disease, either hyperthyroidism or ophthalmopathy (not recorded which). The CDR3 reads CASSLAPHQPQHF. As DNA, the CDR3 is TGTGCCAGCAGCTTAGCGCCGCATCAGCCCCAGCATTTT.